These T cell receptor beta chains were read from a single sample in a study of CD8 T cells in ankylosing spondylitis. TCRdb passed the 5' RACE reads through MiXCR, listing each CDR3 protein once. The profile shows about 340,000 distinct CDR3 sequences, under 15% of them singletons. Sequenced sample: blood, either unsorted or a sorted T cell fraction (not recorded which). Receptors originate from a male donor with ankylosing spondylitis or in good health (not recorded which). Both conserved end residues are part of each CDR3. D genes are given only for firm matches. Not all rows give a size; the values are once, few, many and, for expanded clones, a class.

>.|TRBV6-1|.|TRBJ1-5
TGTGCCAGCAGTGGACAGGTCCTTAGCAATCAGCCCCAGCATTTT
CASSGQVLSNQPQHF
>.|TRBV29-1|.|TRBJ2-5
TGCAGCGCGGACGGACTTCGGGAGACCCAGTACTTC
CSADGLRETQYF
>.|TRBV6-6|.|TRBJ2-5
TGTGCCAGCAGTTCTCCGGAGACCCAGTACTTC
CASSSPETQYF
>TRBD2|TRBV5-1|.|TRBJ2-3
TGCGCCAGCAGCCAAACTAGCGGGGGGGCGGATACGCAGTATTTT
CASSQTSGGADTQYF
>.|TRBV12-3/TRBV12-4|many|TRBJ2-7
TGTGCCAGCAGATCGACCGGGAGCAACAGGGAGCAGTACTTC
CASRSTGSNREQYF
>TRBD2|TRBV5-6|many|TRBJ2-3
TGTGCCAGCAGCCTCGTCACTAGCGCCCATACGCAGTATTTT
CASSLVTSAHTQYF
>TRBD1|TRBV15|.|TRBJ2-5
TGTGCCACCAGCGGGGAACAGGGGGCATGGGAGACCCAGTACTTC
CATSGEQGAWETQYF
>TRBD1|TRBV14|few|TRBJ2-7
TGTGCCAGCAGCCGAGGACGACAGGGATGGAACGAGCAGTACTTC
CASSRGRQGWNEQYF
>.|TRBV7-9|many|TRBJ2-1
TGTGCCAGCAGCTTAATTGATGAGCAGTTCTTC
CASSLIDEQFF
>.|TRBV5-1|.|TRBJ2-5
TGCGCCAGCAGCTTGGGTAGGGAAGGAGAGACCCAGTACTTC
CASSLGREGETQYF
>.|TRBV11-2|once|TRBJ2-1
TGTGCCAGCGCCTCCCTTTGGGGAAATGAGCAGTTCTTC
CASASLWGNEQFF
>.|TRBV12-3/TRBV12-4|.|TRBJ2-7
TGTGCCAGCAGTTTGCAGGGACCCGAGCAGTACTTC
CASSLQGPEQYF
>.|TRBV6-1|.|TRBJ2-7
TGTGCCAGCAGTGACAGGAAAGCCTACGAGCAGTACTTC
CASSDRKAYEQYF
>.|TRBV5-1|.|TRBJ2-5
TGCGCCAGCAGCTTGGCACCACGCGGTGGGGGAGAGACCCAGTACTTC
CASSLAPRGGGETQYF
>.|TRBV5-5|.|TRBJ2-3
TGTGCCAGCAGAACGACCACAACAGATACGCAGTATTTT
CASRTTTTDTQYF
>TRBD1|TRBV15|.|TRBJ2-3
TGTGCCACCAGCAGAGATCAAAAGGGGGCAGCGGCAGATACGCAGTATTTT
CATSRDQKGAAADTQYF
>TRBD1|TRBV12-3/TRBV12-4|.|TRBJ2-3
TGTGCCAGCAGTTCGACAGGGAGAACGCAGTATTTT
CASSSTGRTQYF
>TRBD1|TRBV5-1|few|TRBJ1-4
TGCGCCAGCAGCGACGGGACAGGGGCTGAAAAACTGTTTTTT
CASSDGTGAEKLFF
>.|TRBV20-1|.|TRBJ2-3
TGCAGTGCGAGGTCGGGGTACTACACAGATACGCAGTATTTT
CSARSGYYTDTQYF
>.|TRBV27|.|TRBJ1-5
TGTGCCAGCAGAATCTCCGGGGGCAATCAGCCCCAGCATTTT
CASRISGGNQPQHF
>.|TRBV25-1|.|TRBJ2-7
TGTGCCAGCAACCGCCCAGGAGGGGACACCTACGAGCAGTACTTC
CASNRPGGDTYEQYF
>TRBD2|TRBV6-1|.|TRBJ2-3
TGTGCCAGCAGCCGCGGACTAGCGGGGTCAGGGGATACGCAGTATTTT
CASSRGLAGSGDTQYF
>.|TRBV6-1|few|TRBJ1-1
TGTGCCAGCAGGGTGGGACGGAACACTGAAGCTTTCTTT
CASRVGRNTEAFF
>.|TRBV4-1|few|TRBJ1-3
TGCGCCAGCAGCCAATACGGGACTTTTGGAAACACCATATATTTT
CASSQYGTFGNTIYF
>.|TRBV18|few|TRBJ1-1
TGTGCCAGCTCCGTAACAGCGAACACTGAAGCTTTCTTT
CASSVTANTEAFF
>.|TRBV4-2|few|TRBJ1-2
TGTGCCAGCAGCCAAGAGGAGGAGAACTATGGCTACACCTTC
CASSQEEENYGYTF
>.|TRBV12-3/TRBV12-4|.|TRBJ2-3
TGTGCCAGCAGGGACAGCCCGACTTTTACAGATACGCAGTATTTT
CASRDSPTFTDTQYF
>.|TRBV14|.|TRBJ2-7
TGTGCCAGCAGCCAAGAGTGGGGGGCTCGCGAGCAGTACTTC
CASSQEWGAREQYF
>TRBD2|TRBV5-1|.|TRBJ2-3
TGCGCCAGCAGCTTAGGAAGTAGCGGGAGCCGCACAGATACGCAGTATTTT
CASSLGSSGSRTDTQYF
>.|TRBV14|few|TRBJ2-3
TGTGCCAGCAGCGGCCGAGGGGCAGATACGCAGTATTTT
CASSGRGADTQYF
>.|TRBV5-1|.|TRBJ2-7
TGCGCCAGCAGCTTGGCCCTGACTAAAAACTCCTACGAGCAGTACTTC
CASSLALTKNSYEQYF
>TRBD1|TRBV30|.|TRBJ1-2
TGTGCCTCCACTCCGGGACAGTCTGGCTACACCTTC
CASTPGQSGYTF
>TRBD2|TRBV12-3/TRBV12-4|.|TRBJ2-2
TGTGCCAGCAGTTGGACAGCGGGAGACGGGGAGCTGTTTTTT
CASSWTAGDGELFF
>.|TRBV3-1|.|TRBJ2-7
TGTGCCAGCAGCTTCTCAGAGGGAAGGCAGTACTTC
CASSFSEGRQYF
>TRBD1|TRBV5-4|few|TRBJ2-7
TGTGCCAGCAGGATTCGGGACAGGGACGAGCAGTACTTC
CASRIRDRDEQYF
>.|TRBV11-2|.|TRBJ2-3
TGTGCCAGCAGCTTAGTCATGGGAGAAGATACGCAGTATTTT
CASSLVMGEDTQYF
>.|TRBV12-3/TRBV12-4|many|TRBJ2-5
TGTGCCAGCAGCTTAGGGGCGGAGACCCAGTACTTC
CASSLGAETQYF
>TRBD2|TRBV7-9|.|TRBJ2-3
TGTGCCAGCAGCTTGGGAGGGACCCTTAGCACAGATAGGCAGTATTTT
CASSLGGTLSTDRQYF
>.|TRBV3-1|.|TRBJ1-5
TGTGCCAGCAGCCCTAGGAGTAGCAATCAGCCCCAGCATTTT
CASSPRSSNQPQHF
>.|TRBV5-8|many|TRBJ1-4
TGTGCCAGCAGCCCCCAGGGTCGGCAGGCTTTT
CASSPQGRQAF
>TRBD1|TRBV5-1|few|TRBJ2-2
TGCGCCAGCAGCTTGGGGGACAGGGTCGCCGGGGAGCTGTTTTTT
CASSLGDRVAGELFF
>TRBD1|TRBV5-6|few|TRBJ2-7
TGTGCCAGCAGCTTGGATGGGACAGGGTTGGTCGAGCAGTACTTC
CASSLDGTGLVEQYF
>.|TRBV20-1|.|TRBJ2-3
TGCAGTGCTAGGGACTACAGCACAGATACGCAGTATTTT
CSARDYSTDTQYF
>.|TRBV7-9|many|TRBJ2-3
TGTGCCAGCAGCTTAGTCCGCAGGGGTCGGGGAGATACGCAGTATTTT
CASSLVRRGRGDTQYF
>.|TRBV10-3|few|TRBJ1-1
TGTGCCATCAGTGAGTCGAAAAGGGGGTCCACTGAAGCTTTCTTT
CAISESKRGSTEAFF
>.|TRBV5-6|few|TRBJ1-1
TGTGCCAGCAGGTCAGAAGGTGGGGGCACTGAAGCTTTCTTT
CASRSEGGGTEAFF
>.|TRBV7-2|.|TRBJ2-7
TGTGCCAGCAGCTCCCAGCCCGGGGGCTCCTACGAGCAGTACTTC
CASSSQPGGSYEQYF
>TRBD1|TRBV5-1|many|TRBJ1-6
TGCGCCAGCAGCTTAACACCGGGACAGAGTTCACCCCTCCACTTT
CASSLTPGQSSPLHF
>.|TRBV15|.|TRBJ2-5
TGTGCCACCAGCAGAGGGCCCGCCTACCAAGAGACCCAGTACTTC
CATSRGPAYQETQYF
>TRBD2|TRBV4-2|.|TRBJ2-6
TGTGCCAGCATCCAAGAGGTAATCTCTAGCGGGAGGAATTCAGGGGCCAACGTCCTGACTTTC
CASIQEVISSGRNSGANVLTF
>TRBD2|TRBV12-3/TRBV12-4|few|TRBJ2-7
TGTGCCAGCAGAACTAGCGTCTCCTACGAGCAGTACTTC
CASRTSVSYEQYF
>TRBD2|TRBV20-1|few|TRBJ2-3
TGCAGTGCTTCCCGTGGGGGACTAGCGAACACAGATACGCAGTATTTT
CSASRGGLANTDTQYF
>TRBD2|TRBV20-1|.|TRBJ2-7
TGCAGTGCTCGGACTAGCGGGAGTATAGCCGAGCAGTACTTC
CSARTSGSIAEQYF
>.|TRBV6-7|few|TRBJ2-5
TGTGCCAGCAGTTATGTGGTGGGCGGGTACCAAGAGACCCAGTACTTC
CASSYVVGGYQETQYF